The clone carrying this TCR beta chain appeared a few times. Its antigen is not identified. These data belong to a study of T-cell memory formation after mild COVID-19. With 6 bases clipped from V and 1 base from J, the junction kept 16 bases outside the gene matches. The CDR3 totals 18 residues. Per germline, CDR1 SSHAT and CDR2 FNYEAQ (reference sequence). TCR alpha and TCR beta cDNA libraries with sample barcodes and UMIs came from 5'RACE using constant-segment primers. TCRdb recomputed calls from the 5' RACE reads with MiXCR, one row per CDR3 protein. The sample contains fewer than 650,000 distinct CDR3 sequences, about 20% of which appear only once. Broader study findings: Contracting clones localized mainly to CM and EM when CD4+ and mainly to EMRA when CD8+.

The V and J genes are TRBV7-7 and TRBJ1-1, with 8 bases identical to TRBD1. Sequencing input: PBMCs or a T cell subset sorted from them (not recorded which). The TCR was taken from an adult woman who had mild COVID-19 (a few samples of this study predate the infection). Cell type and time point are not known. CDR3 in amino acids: CASSQSRGGQGTNTEAFF. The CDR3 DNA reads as TGTGCCAGCAGTCAAAGTAGGGGAGGACAGGGAACGAACACTGAAGCTTTCTTT.